This T cell receptor beta chain was identified during a study of shared clonotypes between healthy human individuals. Study-wide context: The plates for each donor numbered three CD4 naive, three CD4 memory, two CD8 naive and one CD8 memory.

Only in-frame clones appear in the TCRdb table, and some are missing; sequencing was by immunoSEQ multiplex PCR. The sample has millions of clones; around 90% are singletons. Study-wide results and limits: Only blood was sampled; tissue repertoires likely differ. When naive CD4 clonotypes were compared across several donors, approximately 5% were shared. Naive subsets, compared against memory subsets, generally had larger estimated richness values.

The V end lost 3 bases, the J end lost 2 bases, and 14 bases lay between the germline ends. Germline-derived CDR1 and CDR2 are LGHNT and FRNRAP. This CDR3 spans 16 amino acids. Details on this clone: Antigen unknown.

This TCR was sampled from a man between 18 and 29 years old in good health. The sequenced sample was naive CD4+ T cells sorted from blood. The subset here: CD45RA+ positively selected. The genes are TRBV12-5 and TRBJ2-1, with a tentative D call TRBD2 (6 bases). The CDR3, as DNA: TGTGCTAGTGGTTTCCCCCAGGGAGGCCCCTACAATGAGCAGTTCTTC. It is translated as CASGFPQGGPYNEQFF.